These 21 T cell receptor beta chains were sequenced from one sample in a study of graft-versus-host responses after intestinal transplantation. The data were produced by immunoSEQ multiplex PCR, yet TCRdb's version contains in-frame clones alone and is incomplete. The top ten clones hold under 10% of a sample with 4,000 to 5,000 clones, about 31% of them seen once. The sequences come from alloreactive CD4+ T cells from a mixed lymphocyte reaction culture, collected before transplantation. Subset described: CFSE-low proliferating T cells sorted from roughly six-day pre-transplant mixed lymphocyte reaction (GvH or HvG direction). These receptors originate from a human patient who was an organ donor for intestinal transplantation.

The CDR3 sequence: CASSFGPTYEQYF. As DNA, the CDR3 is TGTGCCAGCAGTTTCGGTCCAACCTACGAGCAGTACTTC. The rearrangement links TRBV27 to TRBJ2-7; unclear D gene. The CDR3 is made up of 13 amino acids. Germline lookup yields CDR1 MNHEY and CDR2 SMNVEV (reference sequence). Trimming left V 3 bases short and J 2 bases short, with 8 bases between.

V gene TRBV27 combines with J gene TRBJ2-7; TRBD2 matches 10 bases. The germline CDR1 and CDR2 sequences are MNHEY and SMNVEV (reference sequence). The CDR3 is 15 amino acids. V shed 6 bases and J 1 base; nucleotides not matched to a gene: 6. This CDR3 reads CASRRAGGLSYEQYF. Written as DNA, the CDR3 is TGTGCCAGCAGGCGAGCGGGGGGGCTTTCCTACGAGCAGTACTTC.

The rearrangement links TRBV6-9 to TRBJ2-7, with D unclear. The germline V and J ends were trimmed by 6 bases and 3 bases, with 6 bases remaining between them. From germline, CDR1 is MNHGY and CDR2 SVAAGI. The CDR3 length is 11 residues. The CDR3 DNA is TGTGCCAGCAGCTCATTCTACGAGCAGTACTTC. Protein product: CASSSFYEQYF.

The rearrangement links TRBV7-2 to TRBJ2-7; 9 nucleotides agree with TRBD2. The V segment lost 7 bases and the J segment 4 bases; nucleotides outside the gene matches: 11. CDR3 length equals 15 residues. Germline values: CDR1 SGHTA, CDR2 FQGNSA. The CDR3: CASIVAGGSAYEQYF. The CDR3 DNA sequence: TGTGCCAGCATCGTCGCGGGGGGGTCGGCATACGAGCAGTACTTC.

The J gene is TRBJ2-2, the V gene TRBV27; maybe TRBD2 (7 bases). Trimming shortened V by 9 bases and J by 5 bases, and 19 bases separated the two germline ends. The CDR3 loop spans 15 amino acids. Germline V gene sequence: CDR1 MNHEY, CDR2 SMNVEV (reference sequence). The CDR3 loop is CAREIRRGGTGELFF. The CDR3 bases are TGTGCCAGGGAGATTAGGAGGGGGGGGACCGGGGAGCTGTTTTTT.

DNA for the CDR3: TGTGCCAGCTCACCACAGAGACAGGGAATCAATCAGCCCCAGCATTTT. This encodes CASSPQRQGINQPQHF. The rearrangement joins TRBV18 to TRBJ1-5; 7 bases are a match to TRBD1. Germline lookup yields CDR1 KGHSH and CDR2 LQKENI. The J segment lost 3 bases and the V segment lost 1 base, leaving 6 bases of the junction unmatched. The CDR3 is 16 amino acids.

The J gene is TRBJ2-3, the V gene TRBV5-8, with TRBD2 matching 7 bases. From germline, CDR1 is SGHTS and CDR2 YDEGEE. V was pared by 6 bases and J by 2 bases, with 12 bases of the junction left unmatched. CDR3 length: 16 amino acids. CDR3: CASTRRSLAVTDTQYF. CDR3 DNA sequence: TGTGCCAGCACTCGCCGATCGCTAGCGGTCACAGATACGCAGTATTTT.

The chain links TRBV11-2 to TRBJ2-3; 7 bases match TRBD2. With V trimmed by 5 bases and J by 0 bases, 5 bases remained unmatched. Germline-derived CDR1 and CDR2 are SGHAT and FQNNGV. The CDR3 length is 15 residues. CDR3 sequence (DNA): TGTGCCAGCAGCCCGAGCGGGGCTAGCACAGATACGCAGTATTTT. This translates into CASSPSGASTDTQYF.

The chain has TRBV6-5 and TRBJ1-6; D possibly corresponds to TRBD1 (5 bases). Deletions cut 4 bases from V and 8 bases from J, with 9 bases between. Germline CDR1 is MNHEY and CDR2 is SVGAGI. There are 13 residues in the CDR3. Written as DNA, the CDR3 is TGTGCCAGCAGTTCTCAGGGTTATTCACCCCTCCACTTT. Its protein is CASSSQGYSPLHF.

In this sample, this clone is medium-sized (0.01 to 0.1%). The chain uses TRBV15 and TRBJ1-5, with D maybe TRBD1 (6 bases). The V end lost 0 bases, the J end lost 2 bases, and 11 bases lay between the germline ends. CDR3 length: 16 residues. Germline lookup yields CDR1 LNHNV and CDR2 YYDKDF (reference sequence). The CDR3 loop reads CATSREGGMGNQPQHF. In DNA, the CDR3 is TGTGCCACCAGCAGAGAAGGGGGGATGGGCAATCAGCCCCAGCATTTT. Variable domain in full (rest from reference TRBV15 and TRBJ1-5): DAMVIQNPRYQVTQFGKPVTLSCSQTLNHNVMYWYQQKSSQAPKLLFHYYDKDFNNEADTPDNFQSRRPNTSFCFLDIRSPGLGDTAMYLCATSREGGMGNQPQHFGDGTRLSIL.

V is TRBV6-8 and J is TRBJ2-7; a possible D gene is TRBD1 (5 bases). This CDR3 region has 12 residues. V was cut by 6 bases and J by 5 bases, with 11 bases left in between. CDR1 MNHGY and CDR2 SAAAGT come from the germline V gene. The CDR3 DNA follows: TGTGCCAGCAGGGGGCTTTCGAACGAGCAGTACTTC. It specifies CASRGLSNEQYF.

This clone has a single count. V gene TRBV28 combines with J gene TRBJ1-4, with TRBD1 matching over 7 bases. Germline CDR1 and CDR2: MDHEN and SYDVKM. V lost 6 bases and J lost 8; bases outside the gene matches: 12. The CDR3 has 15 amino acids. The CDR3 is CASRFQQGLREKLFF. CDR3 coding DNA: TGTGCCAGCAGGTTCCAACAGGGGTTAAGGGAAAAACTGTTTTTT.

The chain links TRBV11-2 to TRBJ2-6; D is unresolved. Trimming stripped 1 base from V and 3 bases from J, with 4 bases between. This CDR3 is built from 14 residues. Germline values: CDR1 SGHAT, CDR2 FQNNGV. This CDR3 reads CASSLGFGANVLTF. As DNA, the CDR3 is TGTGCCAGCAGCTTAGGTTTTGGGGCCAACGTCCTGACTTTC.

This clone has a handful of counts. The V gene is TRBV30, the J gene TRBJ2-5; D is perhaps TRBD1 or TRBD2 (5 bases each). Germline assignment: CDR1 GTSNPN and CDR2 SVGIG (reference sequence). V was pared by 2 bases and J by 0 bases, with 7 bases between. The CDR3 runs 13 residues. CDR3 nucleotides: TGTGCCTGGAGTCGGGACCACCAAGAGACCCAGTACTTC. It codes for CAWSRDHQETQYF.

The chain combines TRBV4-1 with TRBJ1-2; 8 bases are a match to TRBD1. This CDR3 is 17 amino acids long. V lost 4 bases to trimming and J lost 2 bases; unmatched junction nucleotides: 12. Germline-derived CDR1 and CDR2 are MGHRA and YSYEKL. The CDR3 reads CASSPLPPWTGNYGYTF. The CDR3, as DNA: TGCGCCAGCAGCCCTTTACCCCCCTGGACAGGGAACTATGGCTACACCTTC.

This chain uses TRBV7-6 with TRBJ1-6; D is perhaps TRBD1 (6 bases). V was cut by 1 base and J by 3 bases, with 10 bases left in between. The CDR3 extends over 16 amino acids. CDR1 and CDR2 (germline): SGHVS, FNYEAQ. For the CDR3, the DNA is TGTGCCAGCAGCTTAGAGGGGGGCTTCTATAATTCACCCCTCCACTTT. This sequence encodes CASSLEGGFYNSPLHF. Complete variable domain (other parts from reference TRBV7-6 and TRBJ1-6): GAGVSQSPRYKVTKRGQDVALRCDPISGHVSLYWYRQALGQGPEFLTYFNYEAQQDKSGLPNDRFSAERPEGSISTLTIQRTEQRDSAMYRCASSLEGGFYNSPLHFGNGTRLTVT.

Note on this clone: The junction departs from the called germline gene at one end, perhaps through a read error. V gene TRBV5-3 combines with J gene TRBJ1-6, with D perhaps matching TRBD1 (5 bases). TRBV5-3 is noted as an ORF with a role that remains uncertain. The CDR3 is 15 amino acids. In DNA form, the CDR3 reads TGCGCCAGCAGCCAAAGTCTTCAAGGGACTTCACCCCTCCACTTT. Its protein is CASSQSLQGTSPLHF.

V is TRBV7-2 and J is TRBJ2-1; 13 nucleotides match TRBD2. This CDR3 contains 19 residues. The V gene's germline CDR1 is SGHTA and CDR2 FQGNSA. Trimming removed 3 bases from V and 0 bases from J; junction bases left unmatched: 8. The chain's CDR3 is CASSFPTSGGFGSYNEQFF. In nucleotides, the CDR3 is TGTGCCAGCAGCTTCCCGACTAGCGGGGGGTTTGGCTCCTACAATGAGCAGTTCTTC. Full variable domain (missing parts from reference TRBV7-2 and TRBJ2-1): GAGVSQSPSNKVTEKGKDVELRCDPISGHTALYWYRQSLGQGLEFLIYFQGNSAPDKSGLPSDRFSAERTGGSVSTLTIQRTQQEDSAVYLCASSFPTSGGFGSYNEQFFGPGTRLTVL.

V is TRBV10-3 and J is TRBJ2-3; 11 bases agree with TRBD2. The CDR3 runs 14 residues. V dropped 6 bases and J dropped 2; count of bases not matched to a gene: 1. CDR1 and CDR2 from the germline V gene are ENHRY and SYGVKD. The CDR3 DNA follows: TGTGCCATCAGGACTAGCGGGGTCACAGATACGCAGTATTTT. This encodes CAIRTSGVTDTQYF.

This clone was counted a few times. The chain is built from TRBV18 and TRBJ1-1; D is unresolved. CDR1 is KGHSH, CDR2 LQKENI, per germline. Trimming left V 6 bases short and J 0 bases short, with 14 bases between. This CDR3 has 15 residues. This chain's CDR3 is CASSNQEGLNTEAFF. In nucleotides, the CDR3 is TGTGCCAGCTCTAATCAGGAGGGCCTGAACACTGAAGCTTTCTTT.

The chain couples TRBV21-1 to TRBJ1-2; TRBD1 is taken as the D call from the table, unchecked against the DNA. TRBV21-1 constitutes a pseudogene. This CDR3 spans 16 amino acids. The CDR3 DNA follows: TGTGCCAGCACCCCCCGCCCCGACATAACTAACTATGGCTACACCTTC. Translated, it gives CASTPRPDITNYGYTF.